There are many counts of the clone carrying this T cell receptor beta chain. The sample originates from a study of T-cell reconstitution after alpha-beta-depleted transplantation in children. Researchers prepared the TCRbeta library using unique molecular identifiers, the study reports. TCRdb re-analysed the PCR reads in MiXCR, keeping a single row per CDR3 protein. Here the sample spans over 70,000 distinct CDR3 sequences, approximately 12% being singletons. This TCR was sampled from a human donor who donated a stem cell graft to a child with inherited bone marrow failure. The specimen comprised PBMCs from the stem cell graft donor, sampled from the stem cell graft.

The CDR3 spells CASSKAPPQRDTEAFF. The CDR3 DNA reads as TGTGCCAGCAGCAAAGCGCCGCCACAGAGGGACACTGAAGCTTTCTTT. J is TRBJ1-1 and V is TRBV21-1; the table assigns TRBD1, which was not confirmed against the DNA. TRBV21-1 represents a pseudogene. The CDR3 sequence is 16 residues long.